One sample yielded the 11 T cell receptor beta chains listed below, sequenced in a study of blood T cell repertoires in COVID-19. Libraries were prepared by immunoSEQ multiplex PCR; TCRdb keeps only in-frame clonotypes and omits some of them. The sample shows a few hundred thousand clones, approximately 90% of them seen only once. The material sequenced was PBMCs or T cells enriched from blood (not recorded which). These receptors were obtained from a woman under 30 in a cohort exposed to, infected with or recovered from COVID-19 (not recorded which).

The chain uses TRBV5-1 and TRBJ2-1; D is possibly TRBD2 (6 bases). This CDR3 is 15 amino acids long. Per the germline V gene, CDR1 is SGHRS and CDR2 is YFSETQ. Trimming removed 0 bases at V and 2 bases at J, with 9 bases between. CDR3 residues: CASSLAGGTYNEQFF. CDR3 in DNA: TGCGCCAGCAGCTTGGCCGGGGGAACCTACAATGAGCAGTTCTTC.

This clone was observed a handful of times. The chain carries TRBV28 and TRBJ2-2; a weak D match, TRBD2 (6 bases). CDR1 and CDR2 from the germline V gene are MDHEN and SYDVKM. Between the trimmed V and J ends, which lost 2 bases and 1 base, there was a span of 8 bases. The CDR3 sequence is 15 residues long. The CDR3 sequence: CASSLGGLNTGELFF. CDR3 in DNA: TGTGCCAGCAGTTTAGGAGGGTTGAACACCGGGGAGCTGTTTTTT.

The chain joins TRBV28 to TRBJ2-3, with D perhaps matching TRBD1 (5 bases). Germline assignment: CDR1 MDHEN and CDR2 SYDVKM. The CDR3 runs 13 residues. The V end lost 6 bases, the J end lost 0 bases, and 7 bases lay between the germline ends. CDR3 nucleotide sequence: TGTGCCAGCAGGACAGATAGCACAGATACGCAGTATTTT. Translation: CASRTDSTDTQYF.

CDR3 DNA: TGTGCCAGCAGCTTTGGGAGAGTAGACAATGGCTACACCTTC. Protein sequence: CASSFGRVDNGYTF. This rearrangement joins TRBV7-8 to TRBJ1-2; D call uncertain. V lost 3 bases, J lost 6 bases, and 14 bases lay in between. CDR3 length: 14 residues. CDR1 is SGHVS, CDR2 FQNEAQ, per germline.

The rearrangement links TRBV19 to TRBJ2-5; 8 nucleotides align to TRBD1. The length of the CDR3 is 17 residues. Per the germline V gene, CDR1 is LNHDA and CDR2 is SQIVND (reference sequence). The J segment lost 1 base and the V segment lost 4 bases, leaving 11 bases of the junction unmatched. CDR3 DNA: TGTGCCAGTAGTACTGGACAGGGTCGCGGAGGCCAAGAGACCCAGTACTTC. Protein sequence: CASSTGQGRGGQETQYF.

This chain connects TRBV2 to TRBJ2-1, with TRBD1 matching over 10 bases. With 6 bases clipped from V and 5 bases from J, the junction kept 7 bases outside the gene matches. CDR1 and CDR2 from the germline V gene are SNHLY and FYNNEI. The CDR3 consists of 15 residues. The CDR3 reads CASSADRGSHNEQFF. In DNA, the CDR3 is TGTGCCAGCAGCGCGGACAGGGGGAGCCACAATGAGCAGTTCTTC.

The chain links TRBV3-1 (or the pseudogene TRBV3-2) to TRBJ1-5, with a tentative D call TRBD1 (5 bases). This CDR3 is built from 12 residues. Per the germline V gene, CDR1 is LGHDT and CDR2 is YNNKEL (reference sequence). Trimming removed 4 bases from V and 4 bases from J, with 5 bases in between. The CDR3 loop reads CASSPGNQPQHF. The CDR3 DNA reads as TGTGCCAGCAGCCCAGGGAATCAGCCCCAGCATTTT.

V and J are TRBV2 and TRBJ1-2, with D unresolved. The germline CDR1 and CDR2 sequences are SNHLY and FYNNEI. Trimming shortened V by 8 bases and J by 8 bases, and 12 bases separated the two germline ends. This CDR3 region has 11 residues. CDR3 sequence: CASGDPAGYTF. Written as DNA, the CDR3 is TGTGCCAGCGGAGACCCTGCGGGCTACACCTTC.

V is TRBV19 and J is TRBJ2-2, with 12 bases matching TRBD1. CDR3 length: 16 residues. The V and J ends lost 3 bases and 5 bases, in that order; junction bases with no gene match: 4. Per germline, CDR1 LNHDA and CDR2 SQIVND (reference sequence). Here the CDR3 reads CASSMGQGAGTGELFF. For the CDR3, the DNA is TGTGCCAGTAGTATGGGACAGGGGGCTGGGACCGGGGAGCTGTTTTTT.

The chain has TRBV19 and TRBJ2-3; possibly TRBD1 for D (6 bases). Trimming pared 0 bases from V and 3 bases from J, leaving 13 bases between. The CDR3 extends over 16 amino acids. CDR1 is LNHDA, CDR2 SQIVND, per germline (reference sequence). The CDR3 here is CASSIELTGLTDTQYF. The CDR3 DNA reads as TGTGCCAGTAGTATAGAATTGACAGGCCTGACAGATACGCAGTATTTT. Based on the CDR3 plus reference TRBV19 and TRBJ2-3, the full variable domain is DGGITQSPKYLFRKEGQNVTLSCEQNLNHDAMYWYRQDPGQGLRLIYYSQIVNDFQKGDIAEGYSVSREKKESFPLTVTSAQKNPTAFYLCASSIELTGLTDTQYFGPGTRLTVL.

The rearrangement links TRBV6-5 to TRBJ1-2, with no clear D. The CDR3 runs to 15 residues. V was trimmed by 8 bases and J by 4 bases, leaving 20 bases between them. Germline V CDR1 and CDR2: MNHEY, SVGAGI. The CDR3 here is CASRLSLSGSYGYTF. CDR3 bases: TGTGCCAGCCGCCTGAGTCTCTCGGGTAGCTATGGCTACACCTTC.